This T cell receptor beta chain was captured by sequencing in a study of blood T cell repertoires in COVID-19. Background on the study: Sites across the United States, Italy and Spain contributed samples from acute and convalescent COVID-19. PBMCs, B-cell-depleted T cells, or T cells provided the cDNA or gDNA that made up the material.

This clone was observed a handful of times. CDR3 size: 15 residues. Unmatched junction bases numbered 2, after V lost 0 bases and J lost 2 bases. CDR1 and CDR2 (germline): SGHRS, YFSETQ. Sequencing was performed with immunoSEQ multiplex PCR; in TCRdb, only in-frame clones are kept and a portion is missing. The repertoire has roughly 120,000 clones, about 81% of them found once; the top ten carry approximately 7.9%. V usage is TRBV5-1 and J usage is TRBJ2-5; 9 nucleotides line up with TRBD2. This receptor was taken from a man between 65 and 85 years old with acute or convalescent COVID-19. Input material: peripheral blood. This chain's CDR3 is CASSLASGAQETQYF. Here the CDR3 DNA reads TGCGCCAGCAGCTTGGCTAGCGGGGCTCAAGAGACCCAGTACTTC.